This T cell receptor (beta chain) was sequenced for a study of OX40 agonist ivuxolimab in advanced cancers. Findings of the study overall: It was also the case that some nonresponders had low normalized T-cell clonal expansion.

Measured with immunoSEQ multiplex PCR; TCRdb has only the in-frame clones, and not every one. This sample yields over 8,500 clones, of which 60% to 85% are seen a single time; 30% to 45% belongs to the top ten. This clone was detected only a few times. Its matching antigen is unknown. This CDR3 contains 14 residues. The germline V gene has CDR1 MGHRA and CDR2 YSYEKL. V gave up 1 base and J gave up 10 bases; unmatched junction bases: 9. Patients with a history of autoimmune disease or on systemic immunosuppression were excluded. The receptor was derived from an adult with an advanced solid tumor such as melanoma, head and neck, liver or kidney cancer. The sample here was CD4+ or CD8+ T cells sorted from blood, taken in a trial of the OX40 agonist ivuxolimab. The V call is TRBV4-1, the J call TRBJ1-1, with 7 bases matching TRBD1. The CDR3 DNA reads as TGCGCCAGCAGCCAAGCGACAGGGCGGATTAGAGCTTTCTTT. This encodes CASSQATGRIRAFF.